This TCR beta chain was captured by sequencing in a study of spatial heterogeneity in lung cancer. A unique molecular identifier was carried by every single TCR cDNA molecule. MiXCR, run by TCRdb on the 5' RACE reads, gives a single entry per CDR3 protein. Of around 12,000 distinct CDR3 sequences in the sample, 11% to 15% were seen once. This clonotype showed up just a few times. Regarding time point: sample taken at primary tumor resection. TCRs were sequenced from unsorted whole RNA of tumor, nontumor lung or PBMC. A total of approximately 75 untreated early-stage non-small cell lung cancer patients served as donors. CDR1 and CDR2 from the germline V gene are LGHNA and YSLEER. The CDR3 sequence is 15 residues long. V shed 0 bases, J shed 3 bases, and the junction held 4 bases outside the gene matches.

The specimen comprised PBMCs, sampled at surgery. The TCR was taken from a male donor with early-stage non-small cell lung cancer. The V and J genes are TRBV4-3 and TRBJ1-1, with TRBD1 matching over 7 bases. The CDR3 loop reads CASSQDQGGHTEAFF. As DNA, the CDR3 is TGCGCCAGCAGCCAAGATCAGGGGGGGCACACTGAAGCTTTCTTT.